Presented here are 5 T cell receptor beta chains from one specimen sequenced in a study of T cell clonotyping in hematopoietic cell transplantation (dated by TCRdb to the early 2020s). The time point label for this specimen denotes: recipient sample about 28 days before transplant, after cytoreduction. The library came from the immunoSEQ multiplex PCR assay. Not all clones reach the TCRdb copy of this immuneACCESS table, which keeps in-frame sequences only. Checked studies attribute under half of the gap to unresolved V genes and leave the rest unexplained. Across this sample there are roughly 46,000 clones, with approximately 78% seen only once. About 5.4% of the sample is in the top ten clones. This specimen was peripheral blood mononuclear cells, taken before stem cell transplant. All receptors derive from a man aged 60 to 69 with myelodysplastic syndrome. Some clones in this sample may be carry-over from other donors' samples.

DNA for the CDR3: TGTGCCAGCTCACCCTCACGGGACAGGGTTCTCCGAAGCGAGCAGTACTTC. Translated, it gives CASSPSRDRVLRSEQYF. The V and J genes are TRBV18 and TRBJ2-7; 9 nucleotides align to TRBD1. Losses at the gene ends were 3 bases for V and 6 bases for J; bases not matched to a gene: 15. The CDR3 is 17 residues long. CDR1 and CDR2 from the germline V gene are KGHSH and LQKENI.

The chain has TRBV5-1 and TRBJ1-4; TRBD1 matches at 8 bases. This CDR3 is built from 15 residues. J lost 7 bases, V lost 0 bases, and 5 bases had no gene match. Germline V CDR1 and CDR2: SGHRS, YFSETQ. The CDR3 DNA reads TGCGCCAGCAGCTTGGCAGCAGGGGGCGGTGAAAAACTGTTTTTT. This encodes CASSLAAGGGEKLFF.

The chain links TRBV7-9 to TRBJ2-5; 13 bases are shared with TRBD2. The CDR3 contains 15 residues. Unmatched junction bases numbered 1, after V lost 2 bases and J lost 4 bases. Looked up from germline, CDR1 is SEHNR and CDR2 is FQNEAQ (reference sequence). The CDR3 nucleotides are TGTGCCAGCAGCTTATGGACTAGCGGGGGAGAGACCCAGTACTTC. It specifies CASSLWTSGGETQYF.

The V and J genes are TRBV6-5 and TRBJ2-7; 9 positions agree with TRBD1. Trimming cost V 6 bases and J 6 bases; bases outside gene matches: 12. The CDR3 is 15 amino acids. Per the germline V gene, CDR1 is MNHEY and CDR2 is SVGAGI. The CDR3 loop is CASSAFTGQGVEQYF. The CDR3 DNA follows: TGTGCCAGCAGCGCCTTCACGGGACAGGGTGTCGAGCAGTACTTC.

The rearrangement joins TRBV7-2 to TRBJ1-6, with 7 bases identical to TRBD1. Germline-derived CDR1 and CDR2 are SGHTA and FQGNSA. The CDR3 sequence is 14 residues long. J gave up 7 bases and V 5 bases, and 5 bases lay outside the gene matches. Written as DNA, the CDR3 is TGTGCCAGCAGCCGGGGACAGACGAATTCACCCCTCCACTTT. Its protein is CASSRGQTNSPLHF.